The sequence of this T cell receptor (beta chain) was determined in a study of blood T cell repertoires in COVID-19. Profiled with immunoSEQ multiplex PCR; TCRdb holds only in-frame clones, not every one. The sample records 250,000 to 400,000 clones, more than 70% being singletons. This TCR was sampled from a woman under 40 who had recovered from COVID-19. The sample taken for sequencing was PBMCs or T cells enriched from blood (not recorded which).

The CDR3 nucleotides read TGTGCCAGCAGGCCGGAGACTTATGGCTACACCTTC. Translation: CASRPETYGYTF. V is TRBV2 and J is TRBJ1-2; D gene unclear. V shed 6 bases and J shed 5 bases, with 10 bases lying between them. This CDR3 has 12 residues. CDR1 and CDR2 from the germline V gene are SNHLY and FYNNEI.